This T cell receptor beta chain was found in a study of blood T cells in healthy people across ages. For this clonotype: Antigen unknown.

Study-wide results and limits: Conclusively comparing naive with antigen-experienced cells was impossible with unsorted PBMCs.

Aged roughly 6 to 95, donors were systemically healthy Caucasians from Russia. Using a J-beta primer mix together with a sample-barcoded 5' primer, a second PCR was run for roughly 7 to 12 cycles. One entry per CDR3 protein, called by TCRdb with MiXCR from the 5' RACE reads. This table has around 1.7 million distinct CDR3 sequences, roughly 27% appearing once. The TCR originated in a woman in her thirties in good health. The sequencing sample was made of blood.

Written as DNA, the CDR3 is TGCGCCAGCAGCGGAGGGCGGCCCTACAATGAGCAGTTCTTC. It yields the protein CASSGGRPYNEQFF. V usage is TRBV5-1 and J usage is TRBJ2-1, with D possibly matching TRBD2 (6 bases). This CDR3 has 14 residues. From germline, CDR1 is SGHRS and CDR2 YFSETQ. V lost 4 bases and J lost 2, with 10 bases in between. The full variable domain, in which reference TRBV5-1 and TRBJ2-1 provide the parts outside the CDR3, is KAGVTQTPRYLIKTRGQQVTLSCSPISGHRSVSWYQQTPGQGLQFLFEYFSETQRNKGNFPGRFSGRQFSNSRSEMNVSTLELGDSALYLCASSGGRPYNEQFFGPGTRLTVL.